This T cell receptor beta chain originates from a study of chemoradiotherapy in HPV16-positive cancers. The CDR3 spans 14 residues. Trimming took 8 bases from V and 2 from J; bases not matched to a gene: 8. Germline V lookup: CDR1 ENHRY, CDR2 SYGVKD. Samples were taken several times over chemoradiotherapy. The table came from immunoSEQ multiplex PCR; TCRdb's copy has only in-frame clones and leaves some out. In the table there are approximately 32,000 clones, 80% of which are singletons. The clonotype comes from a human donor with HPV-associated anogenital cancer. The material was blood, obtained from a patient who underwent chemoradiotherapy. This chain joins TRBV10-3 and TRBJ1-2; 7 nucleotides match TRBD1. The CDR3: CAIEREDRNYGYTF. The CDR3 coding sequence is TGTGCCATCGAAAGGGAGGACAGGAACTATGGCTACACCTTC.